These 10 T cell receptor beta chains were all obtained from the same sample, sequenced in a study of human T cells and chemical hapten exposure. Time point meaning: pre-sensitization, week 0. Stated treatment: therapeutic diphenylcyclopropenone sensitization with weekly scalp DPC. TCRdb re-derived calls from the RACE reads in MiXCR, one entry per CDR3 protein. The sample includes 250,000 to 300,000 distinct CDR3 sequences, roughly 7.4% of them seen just once. Sequenced here: whole blood, sampled in connection with sensitization to the hapten diphenylcyclopropenone (DPC). These receptors were obtained from a man aged 18-30 years with alopecia areata. Some clones in this sample may be carry-over from other donors' samples.

With respect to this clonotype: Relative to the germline gene, one junction end is altered; a read error may explain this. The V and J genes are TRBV29-1 and TRBJ1-2; possible D gene TRBD1, 5 bases. The V gene's germline CDR1 is SQVTM and CDR2 ANQGSEA. The CDR3 spans 13 residues. The CDR3 DNA reads as TGCAGCGCTGAATCCGGGGGGACCTATGGCTACACCTTC. It codes for CSAESGGTYGYTF.

The V gene is TRBV5-4, the J gene TRBJ1-2, with 9 bases lining up with TRBD1. Unmatched junction bases numbered 9, after V lost 4 bases and J lost 5 bases. Germline V lookup: CDR1 SGHNT, CDR2 YYREEE (reference sequence). The CDR3 runs to 15 residues. The CDR3 region is CASSLRDREIYGYTF. The CDR3 DNA sequence: TGTGCCAGCAGCCTACGGGACAGGGAAATATATGGCTACACCTTC.

This clonotype occurred a few times. The chain joins TRBV28 to TRBJ2-1; TRBD2 matches 13 bases. CDR1 and CDR2 (germline): MDHEN, SYDVKM. Trimming removed 5 bases from V and 4 bases from J; junction bases left unmatched: 8. The CDR3 sequence is 17 residues long. Written as DNA, the CDR3 is TGTGCCAGCAGTCCTTGGACTAGCGGGGGACCTTACAATGAGCAGTTCTTC. This translates into CASSPWTSGGPYNEQFF.

This clonotype came up a few times. The chain couples TRBV12-3 or TRBV12-4 to TRBJ1-6, with 7 nucleotides matching TRBD1. V was pared by 5 bases and J by 9 bases, with 7 bases of the junction left unmatched. CDR3 length: 14 amino acids. The CDR3 sequence is CASSPPPGGSPLHF. The CDR3 region has the DNA TGTGCCAGCAGTCCCCCCCCAGGGGGTTCACCCCTCCACTTT.

The table lists this clonotype with many counts. This chain uses TRBV7-9 with TRBJ2-7; D gene uncertain. The CDR3 is made up of 13 amino acids. Germline-derived CDR1 and CDR2 are SEHNR and FQNEAQ (reference sequence). CDR3 nucleotide sequence: TGTGCCAGCAGCTCTCCAGACTCCCACGAGCAGTACGTC. Translating gives CASSSPDSHEQYV.

CDR3 sequence reads: CASSLGQGVSHEQYF. DNA of the CDR3: TGTGCCAGCAGTTTGGGCCAGGGCGTATCCCACGAGCAGTACTTC. The gene calls are TRBV12-3 or TRBV12-4 and TRBJ2-7; maybe TRBD1 (5 bases). The V end was cut by 3 bases, the J end by 5 bases, with 17 bases between. The CDR3 extends over 15 amino acids.

This clonotype was recorded at least ten times. The J gene is TRBJ1-5, the V gene TRBV18; D gene unclear. Trimming stripped 2 bases from V and 5 bases from J, with 4 bases between. Germline V gives CDR1 KGHSH, CDR2 LQKENI. The CDR3 runs 12 residues. The chain's CDR3 is CASSPGDQPQHF. The CDR3 DNA reads TGTGCCAGCTCACCAGGGGATCAGCCCCAGCATTTT.

The V gene is TRBV7-9, the J gene TRBJ1-4, with 9 bases fitting TRBD1. V dropped 5 bases and J dropped 8; count of bases not matched to a gene: 12. The CDR3 length is 16 residues. The germline CDR1 and CDR2 sequences are SEHNR and FQNEAQ (reference sequence). CDR3 region: CASSTHRGLGMEKLFF. In DNA form, the CDR3 reads TGTGCCAGCAGCACCCACAGGGGGCTTGGGATGGAAAAACTGTTTTTT.

This clonotype was seen only a few times. This sequence joins TRBV6-5 and TRBJ2-2; possibly TRBD1 or TRBD2 for D (6 bases each). CDR3 length: 13 residues. Germline CDR1 MNHEY, CDR2 SVGAGI. V was shortened by 8 bases and J by 6 bases, with 13 bases between the two germline ends. The CDR3 loop reads CASGGQGSGELFF. DNA of the CDR3: TGTGCCAGCGGGGGGCAAGGGTCCGGGGAGCTGTTTTTT.

V and J are TRBV5-5 and TRBJ2-3; D unresolved. The germline CDR1 and CDR2 sequences are SGHKS and YYEKEE (reference sequence). The V end lost 4 bases, the J end lost 0 bases, and 18 bases lay between the germline ends. This CDR3 comprises 17 residues. In nucleotides, the CDR3 is TGTGCCAGCAGCCCCACCTACCCCCAATCTAGCACAGATACGCAGTATTTT. It encodes CASSPTYPQSSTDTQYF.